This TCR beta chain stems from a study of T cell responses to AZD1222 COVID-19 vaccine. Study results and caveats: Just a handful of AZD1222 recipients tested seropositive at baseline. Repertoire sampling happened only post peak T cell response.

As for this clone: Its antigen is not known.

Produced via immunoSEQ multiplex PCR; TCRdb's table is partial and in-frame only. The sample has 150,000 or so clones, about 91% seen once. The CDR3 is 16 residues long. Trimming removed 6 bases from V and 4 bases from J; junction bases left unmatched: 11. The V gene's germline CDR1 is KGHSH and CDR2 LQKENI. The genes are TRBV18 and TRBJ2-1, with TRBD2 identical over 8 bases. The receptor comes from an adult in good health. Specimen: peripheral blood, collected on day 0 of MenACWY control vaccination. CDR3 amino acids: CASSLEAGVIYNEQFF. CDR3 DNA sequence: TGTGCCAGCTCTCTCGAAGCGGGGGTAATATACAATGAGCAGTTCTTC.